This passage covers 10 T cell receptor beta chains from one sample sequenced in a study of T cell responses to AZD1222 COVID-19 vaccine. The assay was immunoSEQ multiplex PCR, and TCRdb's table has in-frame clones only and misses some. The profile shows fewer than 130,000 clones, roughly 90% of them singletons. Specimen: peripheral blood, collected on day 0 of AZD1222 vaccination. The receptors originated from an adult in good health.

The rearrangement links TRBV5-4 to TRBJ2-7; D may be TRBD2 (6 bases). From germline, CDR1 is SGHNT and CDR2 YYREEE (reference sequence). The CDR3 covers 15 residues. The V end was cut by 1 base, the J end by 3 bases, with 14 bases between. CDR3 in amino acids: CASSLNAGRSYEQYF. In DNA form, the CDR3 reads TGTGCCAGCAGCTTGAACGCGGGGAGGAGCTACGAGCAGTACTTC.

This sequence joins TRBV28 and TRBJ1-3; D gene ambiguous. Trimming stripped 4 bases from V and 2 bases from J, with 3 bases between. The CDR3 loop spans 12 amino acids. In germline, CDR1 is MDHEN, CDR2 SYDVKM. The CDR3 reads CASSSPGNTIYF. The CDR3 bases are TGTGCCAGCAGTTCCCCTGGAAACACCATATATTTT.

The rearrangement uses TRBV12-3 or TRBV12-4 and TRBJ1-1; weak D call: TRBD1 (5 bases). This CDR3 spans 12 amino acids. V shed 8 bases and J shed 3 bases, with 10 bases lying between them. This chain's CDR3 is CASAMGDTEAFF. CDR3 nucleotides: TGTGCCAGCGCTATGGGGGACACTGAAGCTTTCTTT.

This clone was detected once. The rearrangement joins TRBV18 to TRBJ2-3, with D possibly TRBD1 on 6 matching bases. Germline loops: CDR1 KGHSH, CDR2 LQKENI. V was clipped by 1 base and J by 4 bases, with 12 bases between them. The CDR3 is 15 amino acids. The CDR3 loop reads CASSPHRVLADTQYF. In DNA form, the CDR3 reads TGTGCCAGCTCACCACACAGGGTGTTAGCAGATACGCAGTATTTT.

In its sample, this clone was seen a few times. This chain uses TRBV7-9 with TRBJ1-1; D ambiguous. Trimming took 7 bases from V and 11 from J, leaving 20 bases between them. The germline V gene has CDR1 SEHNR and CDR2 FQNEAQ (reference sequence). This CDR3 has 13 residues. The CDR3 sequence is CASTPPVDPGAFF. The CDR3 DNA follows: TGTGCCAGCACCCCTCCGGTGGACCCGGGCGCTTTCTTT.

This chain uses TRBV7-9 with TRBJ2-2, with TRBD1 identical over 8 bases. The CDR3 is made up of 16 amino acids. Trimming took 5 bases from V and 3 from J; bases not matched to a gene: 8. Germline lookup yields CDR1 SEHNR and CDR2 FQNEAQ (reference sequence). Here the CDR3 reads CASSARTGPDTGELFF. DNA of the CDR3: TGTGCCAGCAGCGCTCGGACAGGGCCTGACACCGGGGAGCTGTTTTTT.

The rearrangement links TRBV11-2 to TRBJ2-1, with a tentative D call TRBD2 (7 bases). CDR3 length: 18 residues. Germline V CDR1 and CDR2: SGHAT, FQNNGV. Trimming took off 5 bases at V and 3 bases at J, with 23 bases between the two ends. The CDR3: CASSTRGGGQSSYNEQFF. In DNA form, the CDR3 reads TGTGCCAGCAGCACCCGAGGGGGGGGCCAAAGCAGCTACAATGAGCAGTTCTTC. Supplemented by reference TRBV11-2 and TRBJ2-1, the full variable domain reads EAGVAQSPRYKIIEKRQSVAFWCNPISGHATLYWYQQILGQGPKLLIQFQNNGVVDDSQLPKDRFSAERLKGVDSTLKIQPAKLEDSAVYLCASSTRGGGQSSYNEQFFGPGTRLTVL.

The chain recombines TRBV5-5 with TRBJ2-5, with TRBD2 identical over 14 bases. CDR1 SGHKS and CDR2 YYEKEE come from the germline V gene (reference sequence). This CDR3 has 18 residues. V lost 3 bases to trimming and J lost 5 bases; unmatched junction nucleotides: 12. DNA for the CDR3: TGTGCCAGCAGCTCCTACTTGACTAGCGGGGGGGAAAGGGAGACCCAGTACTTC. This codes for CASSSYLTSGGERETQYF.

The rearrangement uses TRBV6-5 and TRBJ2-5, with a tentative D call TRBD1 (6 bases). CDR3 size: 13 residues. The ends were cut back, 6 bases at V and 5 bases at J, with 13 bases in the middle. Germline CDR1 is MNHEY and CDR2 is SVGAGI. The CDR3 DNA reads TGTGCCAGCAGCCGGACAGCCAGGGAGACCCAGTACTTC. As protein: CASSRTARETQYF.

The chain is built from TRBV5-1 and TRBJ2-7, with 9 bases identical to TRBD1. The V and J ends lost 4 bases and 4 bases, in that order; junction bases with no gene match: 6. The CDR3 runs to 14 residues. CDR1 SGHRS and CDR2 YFSETQ come from the germline V gene. CDR3 coding DNA: TGCGCCAGCAGCCCCCCCGGGACAGGGTACGAGCAGTACTTC. Translating gives CASSPPGTGYEQYF.